This T cell receptor (beta chain) was recovered during a study of blood T cell repertoires in COVID-19. The wider study: The cDNA or gDNA used as material had been derived from T cells, B-cell-depleted T cells, or PBMCs.

Only a few counts were recorded for this clone. This CDR3 region has 13 residues. Between the trimmed V and J ends, which lost 8 bases and 0 bases, there was a span of 7 bases. Some clones are missing from TCRdb's copy, which holds only in-frame ones; the method was immunoSEQ multiplex PCR. Here the sample spans 200,000 to 250,000 clones, roughly 87% being singletons. This rearrangement joins TRBV12-3 or TRBV12-4 to TRBJ2-2; maybe TRBD2 (5 bases). The sequence was collected from a man aged 30-40 years in a cohort exposed to, infected with or recovered from COVID-19 (not recorded which). Material for sequencing was PBMCs or T cells enriched from blood (not recorded which). The CDR3 DNA sequence: TGTGCCAGCCCGGGGTCGAACACCGGGGAGCTGTTTTTT. Encoded protein: CASPGSNTGELFF.